The T cell receptor (beta chain) under discussion was sequenced for a study of identical twins. TCRdb used MiXCR to reprocess the 5' RACE reads, holding one entry per CDR3 protein. The repertoire consists of roughly 490,000 distinct CDR3 sequences, with around an eighth occurring once and the leading ten covering approximately 0.98%. Looked up from germline, CDR1 is SGHKS and CDR2 is YYEKEE (reference sequence). This CDR3 contains 14 residues. The V and J ends lost 2 bases and 1 base respectively, with 9 bases between them. The data were also submitted as part of a second study, on yellow fever vaccine responses in identical twins.

The rearrangement links TRBV5-5 to TRBJ2-5; D is undetermined. Sequenced material: CD4+ T cells sorted from blood. This sequence originates from a woman younger than 30 in good health. CDR3 bases: TGTGCCAGCAGCTTTTATACAGTCCAAGAGACCCAGTACTTC. Its translation is CASSFYTVQETQYF.